This TCR beta chain derives from a study of CD8+CD57+ T cells in acquired aplastic anemia. General study findings and limits: Controls did not differ significantly from patients in CD8+ Simpson's diversity.

The V gene's germline CDR1 is MDHEN and CDR2 SYDVKM. V gave up 4 bases and J gave up 5 bases; unmatched junction bases: 4. CDR3 length: 13 amino acids. The sample holds a few counts of this clonotype. As yet, its antigen is unknown. Patients chosen for sequencing had shown CD8+CD57+ cell expansion by flow cytometry. None of the patients had been given any therapy when their blood was sampled. Template material for TCR beta VDJ and CDR3 profiling consisted of genomic DNA. In TCRdb, the reads were re-called with MiXCR into one record per CDR3 protein. The sample gives 200,000 or so distinct CDR3 sequences, around 45% of which show up once; 9.7% is in the top ten.

The source of this sequence is a human donor with aplastic anemia. What was sequenced was sorted CD4+, CD8+, or CD8+CD57+ T cells (not recorded which) from PBMCs. The chain carries TRBV28 and TRBJ1-2; 7 bases map to TRBD1. This CDR3 is CASSSGQNYGYTF. The CDR3 DNA reads as TGTGCCAGCAGTTCGGGACAGAATTATGGCTACACCTTC.